This TCR beta chain derives from a study of OX40 agonist ivuxolimab in advanced cancers. Across the study: The treatment was a fully human IgG2 OX40 agonist, ivuxolimab. At 82.7% male, the cohort had a mean age of around 56 years, ranging from roughly 20 to 90. Overall study findings and caveats: Low clonal expansion, among the lowest seen, marked partial responders at 0.1-3.0 mg/kg. Normalized T-cell clonal expansion was also low in some nonresponders.

Germline values: CDR1 MDHEN, CDR2 SYDVKM. J lost 3 bases, V lost 5 bases, and 3 bases had no gene match. The CDR3 spans 13 residues. Assay: immunoSEQ multiplex PCR; the TCRdb copy retains only in-frame clones and omits some. The sample contains roughly 50,000 clones, 91% of which appear only once. In regard to this clone: The antigen is undetermined.

This specimen was CD4+ or CD8+ T cells sorted from blood, taken in a trial of the OX40 agonist ivuxolimab. The clonotype comes from an adult with an advanced solid tumor such as melanoma, head and neck, liver or kidney cancer. This chain joins TRBV28 and TRBJ2-7; 8 nucleotides match TRBD2. CDR3 DNA: TGTGCCAGCAGTATTAGCGGGAACTACGAGCAGTACTTC. Protein product: CASSISGNYEQYF.